This T cell receptor (beta chain) comes out of a study of blood T cell repertoires in COVID-19. Assay: immunoSEQ multiplex PCR; the TCRdb copy retains only in-frame clones and omits some. The sample has 65,000 to 90,000 clones, roughly 90% seen once. The length of the CDR3 is 15 residues. V lost 0 bases, J lost 0 bases, and 5 bases lay in between. Germline CDR1 LGHNA, CDR2 YNFKEQ. This clonotype was sampled from a woman aged 50 to 60 with active or convalescent COVID-19. J is TRBJ1-4 and V is TRBV4-2; D is unclear. The sequenced sample was peripheral blood. The CDR3 loop is CASSQEAATNEKLFF. DNA for the CDR3: TGTGCCAGCAGCCAAGAGGCAGCAACTAATGAAAAACTGTTTTTT.